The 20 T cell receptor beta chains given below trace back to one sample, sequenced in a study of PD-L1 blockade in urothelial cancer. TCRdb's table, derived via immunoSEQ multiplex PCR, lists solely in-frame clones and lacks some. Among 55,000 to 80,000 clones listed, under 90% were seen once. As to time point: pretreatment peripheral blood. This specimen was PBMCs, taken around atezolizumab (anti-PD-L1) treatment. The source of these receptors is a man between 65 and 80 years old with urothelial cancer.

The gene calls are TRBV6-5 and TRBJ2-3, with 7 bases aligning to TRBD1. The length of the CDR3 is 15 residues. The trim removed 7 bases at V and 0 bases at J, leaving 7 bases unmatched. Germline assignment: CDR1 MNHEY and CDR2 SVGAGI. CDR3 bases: TGTGCCAGCAACAGGGGTCCCTATAGCACAGATACGCAGTATTTT. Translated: CASNRGPYSTDTQYF.

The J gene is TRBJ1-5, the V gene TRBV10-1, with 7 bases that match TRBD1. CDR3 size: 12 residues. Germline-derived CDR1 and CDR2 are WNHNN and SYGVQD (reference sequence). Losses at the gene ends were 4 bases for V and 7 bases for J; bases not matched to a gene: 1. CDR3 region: CASSGTGQPQHF. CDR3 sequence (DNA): TGCGCCAGCAGTGGGACAGGACAGCCCCAGCATTTT.

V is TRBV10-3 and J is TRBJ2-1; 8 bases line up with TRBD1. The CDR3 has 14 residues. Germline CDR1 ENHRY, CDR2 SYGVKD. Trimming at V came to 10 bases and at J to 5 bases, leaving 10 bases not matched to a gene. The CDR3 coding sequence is TGTGCCACCCTCCGGACAGGGCTTGACAATGAGCAGTTCTTC. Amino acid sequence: CATLRTGLDNEQFF.

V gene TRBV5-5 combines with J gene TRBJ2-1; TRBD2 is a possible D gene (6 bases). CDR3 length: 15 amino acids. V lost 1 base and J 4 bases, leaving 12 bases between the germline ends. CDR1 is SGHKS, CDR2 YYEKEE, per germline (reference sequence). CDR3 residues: CASSLLAGLYNEQFF. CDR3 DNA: TGTGCCAGCAGCTTGCTGGCGGGACTTTACAATGAGCAGTTCTTC.

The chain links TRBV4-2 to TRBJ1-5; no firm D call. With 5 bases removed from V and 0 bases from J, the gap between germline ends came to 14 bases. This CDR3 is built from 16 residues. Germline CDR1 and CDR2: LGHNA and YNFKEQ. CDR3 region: CASSDTTRHSNQPQHF. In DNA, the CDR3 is TGTGCCAGCAGCGATACAACGCGGCATAGCAATCAGCCCCAGCATTTT.

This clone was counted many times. The CDR3 nucleotides read TGTGCCAGTAGTTTCGGGTTCAACAATGAGCAGTTCTTC. Translated, it gives CASSFGFNNEQFF. The chain combines TRBV19 with TRBJ2-1, with D unclear. The germline gives CDR1 LNHDA, CDR2 SQIVND (reference sequence). V was clipped by 5 bases and J by 5 bases, with 10 bases between them. The CDR3 has 13 amino acids.

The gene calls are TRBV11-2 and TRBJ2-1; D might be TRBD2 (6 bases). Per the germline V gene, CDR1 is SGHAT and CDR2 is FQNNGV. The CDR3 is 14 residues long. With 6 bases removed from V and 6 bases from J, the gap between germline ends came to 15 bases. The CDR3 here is CASRPGVAGNEQFF. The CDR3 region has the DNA TGTGCCAGCAGACCGGGAGTCGCGGGCAATGAGCAGTTCTTC.

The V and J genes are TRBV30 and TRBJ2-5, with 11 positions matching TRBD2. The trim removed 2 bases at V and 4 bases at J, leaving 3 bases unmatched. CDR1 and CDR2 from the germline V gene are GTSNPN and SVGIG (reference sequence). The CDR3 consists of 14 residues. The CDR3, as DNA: TGTGCCTGGAGTATTGGACTAGCGGGAGAGACCCAGTACTTC. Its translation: CAWSIGLAGETQYF. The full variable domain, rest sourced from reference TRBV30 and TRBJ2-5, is SQTIHQWPATLVQPVGSPLSLECTVEGTSNPNLYWYRQAAGRGLQLLFYSVGIGQISSEVPQNLSASRPQDRQFILSSKKLLLSDSGFYLCAWSIGLAGETQYFGPGTRLLVL.

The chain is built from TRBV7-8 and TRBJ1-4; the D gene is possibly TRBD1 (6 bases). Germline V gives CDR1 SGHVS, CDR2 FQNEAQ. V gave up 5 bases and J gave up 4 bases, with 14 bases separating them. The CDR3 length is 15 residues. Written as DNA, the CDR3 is TGTGCCAGCAGCCTTCTGACAGGAGATAATGAAAAACTGTTTTTT. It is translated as CASSLLTGDNEKLFF.

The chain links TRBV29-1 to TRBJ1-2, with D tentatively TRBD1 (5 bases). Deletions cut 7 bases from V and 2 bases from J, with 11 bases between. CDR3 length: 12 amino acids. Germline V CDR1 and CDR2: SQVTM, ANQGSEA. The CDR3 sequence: CSGGGGNYGYTF. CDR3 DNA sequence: TGCAGCGGGGGGGGAGGCAACTATGGCTACACCTTC.

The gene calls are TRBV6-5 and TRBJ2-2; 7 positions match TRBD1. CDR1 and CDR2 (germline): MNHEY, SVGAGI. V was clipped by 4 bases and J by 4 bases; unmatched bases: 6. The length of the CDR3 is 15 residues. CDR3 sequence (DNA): TGTGCCAGCAGTTCAGGGACAGTGCTCACCGGGGAGCTGTTTTTT. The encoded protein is CASSSGTVLTGELFF.

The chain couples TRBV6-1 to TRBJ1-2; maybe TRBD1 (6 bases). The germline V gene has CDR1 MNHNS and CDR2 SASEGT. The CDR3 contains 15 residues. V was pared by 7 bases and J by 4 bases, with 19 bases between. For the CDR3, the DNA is TGTGCCAGCACCGTGAGGGGGATTTGGGGCTATGGCTACACCTTC. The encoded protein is CASTVRGIWGYGYTF.

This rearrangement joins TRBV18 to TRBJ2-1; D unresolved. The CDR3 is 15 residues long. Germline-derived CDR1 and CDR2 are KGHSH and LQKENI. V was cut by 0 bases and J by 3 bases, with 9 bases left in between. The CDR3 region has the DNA TGTGCCAGCTCACCACCACAGAACCTCTACAATGAGCAGTTCTTC. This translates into CASSPPQNLYNEQFF.

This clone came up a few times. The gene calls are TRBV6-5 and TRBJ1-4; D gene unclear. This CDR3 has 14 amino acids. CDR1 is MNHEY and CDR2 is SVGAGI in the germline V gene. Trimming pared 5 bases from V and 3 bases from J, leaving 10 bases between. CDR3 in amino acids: CASSPGWSNEKLFF. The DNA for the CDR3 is TGTGCCAGCAGTCCGGGGTGGTCTAATGAAAAACTGTTTTTT.

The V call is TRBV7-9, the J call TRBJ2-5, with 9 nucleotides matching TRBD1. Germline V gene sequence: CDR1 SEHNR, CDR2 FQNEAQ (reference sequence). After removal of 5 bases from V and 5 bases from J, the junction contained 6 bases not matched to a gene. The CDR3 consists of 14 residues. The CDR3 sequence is CASSPLTGGETQYF. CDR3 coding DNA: TGTGCCAGCAGCCCTCTGACAGGGGGTGAGACCCAGTACTTC. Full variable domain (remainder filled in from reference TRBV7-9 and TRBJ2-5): DTGVSQNPRHKITKRGQNVTFRCDPISEHNRLYWYRQTLGQGPEFLTYFQNEAQLEKSRLLSDRFSAERPKGSFSTLEIQRTEQGDSAMYLCASSPLTGGETQYFGPGTRLLVL.

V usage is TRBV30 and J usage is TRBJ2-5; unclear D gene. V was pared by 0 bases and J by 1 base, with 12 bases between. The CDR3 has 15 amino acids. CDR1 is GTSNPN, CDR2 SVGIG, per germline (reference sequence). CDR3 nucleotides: TGTGCCTGGAGTGTAAGCAGGCCAGTCCAAGAGACCCAGTACTTC. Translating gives CAWSVSRPVQETQYF. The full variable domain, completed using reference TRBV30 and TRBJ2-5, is SQTIHQWPATLVQPVGSPLSLECTVEGTSNPNLYWYRQAAGRGLQLLFYSVGIGQISSEVPQNLSASRPQDRQFILSSKKLLLSDSGFYLCAWSVSRPVQETQYFGPGTRLLVL.

In DNA form, the CDR3 reads TGCAGCGTGAGCTCAGGGTCGGAAAAACTGTTTTTT. This encodes CSVSSGSEKLFF. This chain uses TRBV29-1 with TRBJ1-4, with D maybe TRBD1 (5 bases). The V end lost 6 bases, the J end lost 8 bases, and 13 bases lay between the germline ends. Germline CDR1 reads SQVTM; CDR2 reads ANQGSEA. The CDR3 extends over 12 amino acids.

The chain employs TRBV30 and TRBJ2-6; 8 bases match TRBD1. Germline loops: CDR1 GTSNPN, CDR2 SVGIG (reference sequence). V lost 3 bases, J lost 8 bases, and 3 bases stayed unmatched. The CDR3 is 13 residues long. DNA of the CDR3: TGTGCCTGGAGGGGGACAGGTCCCAACGTCCTGACTTTC. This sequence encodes CAWRGTGPNVLTF.

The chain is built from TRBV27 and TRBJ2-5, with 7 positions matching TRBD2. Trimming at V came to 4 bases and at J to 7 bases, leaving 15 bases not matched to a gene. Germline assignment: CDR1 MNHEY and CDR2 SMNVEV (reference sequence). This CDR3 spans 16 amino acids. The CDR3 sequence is CASSSIAGQGKGTQYF. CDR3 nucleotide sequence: TGTGCCAGCAGTTCTATAGCGGGCCAGGGAAAGGGGACCCAGTACTTC.

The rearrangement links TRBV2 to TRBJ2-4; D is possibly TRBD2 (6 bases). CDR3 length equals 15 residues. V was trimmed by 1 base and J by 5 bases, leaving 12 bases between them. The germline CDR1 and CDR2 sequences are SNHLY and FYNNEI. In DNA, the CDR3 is TGTGCCAGCAGTGAAGATGGAGGGCGGGAAAACATTCAGTACTTC. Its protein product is CASSEDGGRENIQYF.